Listed here is a single T cell receptor beta chain. TCRdb keeps only in-frame clones here, not all; method: immunoSEQ multiplex PCR. The sample lists tens of thousands of clones, around four fifths occurring once. V lost 9 bases to trimming and J lost 3 bases; unmatched junction nucleotides: 7. Germline V CDR1 and CDR2: KGHDR, SFDVKD. The CDR3 is 14 amino acids. This sample is part of a study of blood T cell repertoires in COVID-19. Across the study: Spain, Italy and the United States supplied samples that represented acute and convalescent COVID-19.

The chain links TRBV24-1 to TRBJ2-3, with 8 bases identical to TRBD2. This TCR was recovered from a man aged 50 or older with active COVID-19. The specimen sequenced was peripheral blood. CDR3 sequence: CATQKREKTDTQYF. CDR3 sequence (DNA): TGTGCCACCCAGAAGCGGGAGAAAACAGATACGCAGTATTTT.